The TCR beta chain under discussion was sequenced for a study of T cells in Graves' hyperthyroidism and ophthalmopathy. Broader study findings: A model of 13 V-J features distinguished ophthalmopathy from stable hyperthyroidism. Among thyroid clonotypes expanded above 0.001, most also appeared in blood.

This clonotype was seen only once. Its cognate antigen is unknown. A much larger clonotype is one base distant, so this may be a read error. Germline V gives CDR1 SNHLY, CDR2 FYNNEI. This CDR3 spans 13 amino acids. TCR beta CDR3 region amplification was performed from RNA transcripts. Initially, a first-round RT-PCR of the TCR CDR3 employed the HTBI primer set. TCRdb ran MiXCR on the multiplex PCR reads and lists one entry per CDR3 protein. The table lists some 720,000 distinct CDR3 sequences, approximately 16% of them singletons. This chain connects TRBV2 to TRBJ1-2; no clear D gene. The source material was blood. The sequence was obtained from a man aged 18 to 35 with Graves' hyperthyroidism. CDR3: CASIVRNNYGCTF. The CDR3 bases are TGTGCCAGCATTGTGAGGAACAACTATGGCTGCACCTTC.